The 17 T cell receptor beta chains presented below share a single source sample, sequenced in a study of OX40 agonist ivuxolimab in advanced cancers. Profiled with immunoSEQ multiplex PCR; TCRdb holds only in-frame clones, not every one. The sample lists 87,000 or so clones; just under 90% were seen once. Source: CD4+ or CD8+ T cells sorted from blood, taken in a trial of the OX40 agonist ivuxolimab. The receptors stem from an adult with an advanced solid tumor such as melanoma, head and neck, liver or kidney cancer.

The chain uses TRBV6-1 and TRBJ1-6; D remains ambiguous. The ends were cut back, 10 bases at V and 5 bases at J, with 12 bases in the middle. Germline CDR1 and CDR2: MNHNS and SASEGT. CDR3 length: 13 amino acids. The CDR3 coding sequence is TGTGCCACCCATGTGGGTGATAATTCACCCCTCCACTTT. Translated, it gives CATHVGDNSPLHF.

This chain joins TRBV18 and TRBJ1-5, with a possible D match to TRBD1 (6 bases). This CDR3 region has 15 residues. In germline, CDR1 is KGHSH, CDR2 LQKENI. V gave up 3 bases and J gave up 0 bases, with 9 bases separating them. CDR3 in DNA: TGTGCCAGCTCACCTCGGGACAATAGCAATCAGCCCCAGCATTTT. Translation: CASSPRDNSNQPQHF.

The gene calls are TRBV18 and TRBJ2-3; D is unresolved. Germline loops: CDR1 KGHSH, CDR2 LQKENI. The CDR3 contains 14 residues. The V and J ends lost 1 base and 2 bases respectively, with 7 bases between them. The CDR3 DNA follows: TGTGCCAGCTCACCACGGATGGACACAGATACGCAGTATTTT. Translated: CASSPRMDTDTQYF.

The chain links TRBV2 to TRBJ2-1; 8 bases map to TRBD1. Germline lookup yields CDR1 SNHLY and CDR2 FYNNEI. Trimming removed 3 bases from V and 4 bases from J; junction bases left unmatched: 5. The CDR3 consists of 15 residues. CDR3 sequence (DNA): TGTGCCAGCAGTGATCGACAGGGGAATTACAATGAGCAGTTCTTC. It encodes CASSDRQGNYNEQFF.

The rearrangement links TRBV27 to TRBJ1-2, with TRBD1 identical over 9 bases. With V trimmed by 6 bases and J by 6 bases, 8 bases remained unmatched. Per germline, CDR1 MNHEY and CDR2 SMNVEV (reference sequence). This CDR3 is built from 14 residues. CDR3 protein: CASRRDREIDGYTF. CDR3 coding DNA: TGTGCCAGCAGGCGGGACAGGGAAATCGATGGCTACACCTTC.

The gene calls are TRBV7-6 and TRBJ1-5; no clear D. This CDR3 contains 13 residues. Germline V gene lookup returns CDR1 SGHVS and CDR2 FNYEAQ. V lost 0 bases and J lost 4, with 4 bases in between. The CDR3 region is CASSLAVNQPQHF. As DNA, the CDR3 is TGTGCCAGCAGCTTAGCGGTGAATCAGCCCCAGCATTTT.

The chain is built from TRBV30 and TRBJ2-7, with 7 nucleotides matching TRBD1. The trim removed 2 bases at V and 0 bases at J, leaving 10 bases unmatched. This CDR3 is 16 amino acids long. Looked up from germline, CDR1 is GTSNPN and CDR2 is SVGIG (reference sequence). The CDR3 DNA reads as TGTGCCTGGAGTATAAGGACAGGCTCACGCTCCTACGAGCAGTACTTC. Protein: CAWSIRTGSRSYEQYF.

J is TRBJ1-2 and V is TRBV18; TRBD1 matches 8 bases. Germline V gene lookup returns CDR1 KGHSH and CDR2 LQKENI. This CDR3 spans 16 amino acids. The trim removed 6 bases at V and 0 bases at J, leaving 9 bases unmatched. The DNA of the CDR3 is TGTGCCAGCTCTCCCGGACAGGGCGAAGCTAACTATGGCTACACCTTC. This sequence encodes CASSPGQGEANYGYTF.

Note on this clone: One end of the junction does not line up with germline, which may come from a read error. J is TRBJ1-2 and V is TRBV9, with 7 positions matching TRBD1. Germline V CDR1 and CDR2: SGDLS, YYNGEE. This CDR3 comprises 15 residues. The CDR3 reads CASRVEGASWDGYTF. CDR3 sequence (DNA): TGTGCCAGCAGGGTAGAGGGGGCTAGTTGGGATGGCTACACCTTC. The full variable domain, with the rest looked up from reference TRBV9 and TRBJ1-2, is DSGVTQTPKHLITATGQRVTLRCSPRSGDLSVYWYQQSLDQGLQFLIQYYNGEERAKGNILERFSAQQFPDLHSELNLSSLELGDSALYFCASRVEGASWDGYTFGSGTRLTVV.

The V and J genes are TRBV19 and TRBJ1-1; 8 bases line up with TRBD1. The germline V gene has CDR1 LNHDA and CDR2 SQIVND (reference sequence). The CDR3 totals 16 residues. V lost 4 bases, J lost 3 bases, and 10 bases stayed unmatched. CDR3 sequence: CASSTSGQGGDTEAFF. Written as DNA, the CDR3 is TGTGCCAGTAGTACCTCCGGACAGGGAGGTGACACTGAAGCTTTCTTT.

The V gene is TRBV11-1, the J gene TRBJ2-7; possible D gene TRBD2, 8 bases. Germline lookup yields CDR1 SGHAT and CDR2 FQDESV (reference sequence). CDR3 size: 19 residues. Trimming left V 4 bases short and J 0 bases short, with 25 bases between. As DNA, the CDR3 is TGTGCCAGCAGCTCCTTTACGGGGGGGACAGCAGGGTCCTCCTACGAGCAGTACTTC. It encodes CASSSFTGGTAGSSYEQYF. The whole variable domain, remainder taken from reference TRBV11-1 and TRBJ2-7, is EAEVAQSPRYKITEKSQAVAFWCDPISGHATLYWYRQILGQGPELLVQFQDESVVDDSQLPKDRFSAERLKGVDSTLKIQPAELGDSAMYLCASSSFTGGTAGSSYEQYFGPGTRLTVT.

The chain has TRBV19 and TRBJ1-1; weak D call: TRBD1 (5 bases). CDR3 length equals 14 residues. Germline V gene lookup returns CDR1 LNHDA and CDR2 SQIVND (reference sequence). Trimming removed 0 bases from V and 4 bases from J, with 9 bases in between. The CDR3 bases are TGTGCCAGTAGTATAGATACGGGGGGCACTGAAGCTTTCTTT. It translates to CASSIDTGGTEAFF. Based on the CDR3 plus reference TRBV19 and TRBJ1-1, the full variable domain is DGGITQSPKYLFRKEGQNVTLSCEQNLNHDAMYWYRQDPGQGLRLIYYSQIVNDFQKGDIAEGYSVSREKKESFPLTVTSAQKNPTAFYLCASSIDTGGTEAFFGQGTRLTVV.

J is TRBJ2-2 and V is TRBV9; the D gene is possibly TRBD2 (5 bases). The length of the CDR3 is 16 residues. The V gene lost 0 bases and the J gene lost 0 bases, with 9 bases spanning the gap. The germline V gene encodes CDR1 SGDLS and CDR2 YYNGEE. CDR3 nucleotide sequence: TGTGCCAGCAGCGTAGGGTTAGCGCCGAACACCGGGGAGCTGTTTTTT. Translation gives CASSVGLAPNTGELFF.

The chain combines TRBV5-6 with TRBJ2-3; D is unclear. V lost 0 bases, J lost 4 bases, and 9 bases lay in between. There are 14 residues in the CDR3. From germline, CDR1 is SGHDT and CDR2 YYEEEE. This CDR3 is CASSLVLGADTQYF. The DNA of the CDR3 is TGTGCCAGCAGCTTGGTCCTCGGCGCAGATACGCAGTATTTT.

The chain links TRBV7-3 to TRBJ1-1; 7 bases fit TRBD1. In germline, CDR1 is SGHTA, CDR2 FQGTGA. This CDR3 contains 13 residues. V was pared by 6 bases and J by 1 base, with 2 bases of the junction left unmatched. In DNA, the CDR3 is TGTGCCAGCAGTCGGGACAGGAACACTGAAGCTTTCTTT. Translation gives CASSRDRNTEAFF.

This chain connects TRBV5-1 to TRBJ2-6; D gene uncertain. The CDR3 is 14 amino acids. In germline, CDR1 is SGHRS, CDR2 YFSETQ. V lost 0 bases, J lost 8 bases, and 9 bases lay in between. The chain's CDR3 is CASSLVSEPNVLTF. CDR3 coding DNA: TGCGCCAGCAGCTTGGTGTCGGAGCCCAACGTCCTGACTTTC.

This clone was detected only once. CDR3 sequence (DNA): TGTGCCAGCAGCCCCCCGGTAGCGGGACTACCGAGGGGCGCGTACTTC. It translates to CASSPPVAGLPRGAYF. The rearrangement links TRBV7-9 to TRBJ2-7, with TRBD2 matching over 8 bases. The ends lost 5 bases at V and 12 bases at J; junction bases unmatched: 21. The CDR3 has 16 amino acids. Per the germline V gene, CDR1 is SEHNR and CDR2 is FQNEAQ (reference sequence).